These 2 T cell receptor beta chains originate from one sample sequenced in a study of T-cell memory formation after mild COVID-19. TCRdb ran MiXCR on the 5' RACE reads and lists one entry per CDR3 protein. Of about 560,000 distinct CDR3 sequences in the sample, about 22% are singletons; the top ten hold 7.5% to 9.5%. The sequenced sample was PBMCs or a T cell subset sorted from them (not recorded which). Receptors originate from an adult woman who had mild COVID-19 (a few samples of this study predate the infection). Cell type and time point are not known.

This clonotype was seen ten or more times. The chain combines TRBV20-1 with TRBJ2-7; D is ambiguous. Trimming took off 0 bases at V and 4 bases at J, with 7 bases between the two ends. The length of the CDR3 is 12 residues. CDR1 DFQATT and CDR2 SNEGSKA come from the germline V gene (reference sequence). Written as DNA, the CDR3 is TGCAGTGCTAGAGAAAGGCAATACGAGCAGTACTTC. Its translation is CSARERQYEQYF.

The chain carries TRBV10-3 and TRBJ1-2; 9 bases are shared with TRBD1. This CDR3 comprises 13 residues. J was trimmed by 1 base and V by 11 bases; bases with no gene match: 5. CDR1 and CDR2 from the germline V gene are ENHRY and SYGVKD. Here the CDR3 DNA reads TGTGCCGTCCGACAGGGGGTTAACTATGGCTACACCTTC. Amino acid sequence: CAVRQGVNYGYTF.